This TCR beta chain appears in the sequencing data of a study of T cell responses to AZD1222 COVID-19 vaccine. Study-wide points: An increase in Spike-specific TCR breadth and depth was observed after two AZD1222 doses. The peak T cell response came first, and repertoires were sampled only after it.

Clones were read by immunoSEQ multiplex PCR, and TCRdb kept only the in-frame ones, dropping some. The sample yields 110,000 or so clones, around 90% seen once. Looked up from germline, CDR1 is SGHAT and CDR2 is FQNNGV. V lost 5 bases, J lost 3 bases, and 10 bases stayed unmatched. The CDR3 runs to 16 residues. This clone was found once. Its antigen is undetermined. The chain employs TRBV11-2 and TRBJ2-3; 8 nucleotides align to TRBD1. This clonotype originated in an adult who received the MenACWY meningococcal vaccine as a control. The starting material was peripheral blood, obtained 28 days after the second dose of the MenACWY control vaccine. The CDR3: CASSLRTGSGTDTQYF. CDR3 in DNA: TGTGCCAGCAGCCTAAGGACAGGGAGTGGGACAGATACGCAGTATTTT.